Each of the 14 T cell receptor beta chains below was sequenced from the same sample in a study of blood T cell repertoires in COVID-19 (dated by TCRdb to 2018 to 2020). Library prep was done by the immunoSEQ multiplex PCR assay. In its TCRdb copy, this immuneACCESS table keeps in-frame sequences only and misses some clones. Where compared with another copy, unresolved V genes explain less than half of these, and the others have no known cause. This sample gives a few hundred thousand clones in total; almost 90% of them show up just once. Jointly, the top ten make up under 2.5% of the sample. Sequencing was done on a sample of peripheral blood. The receptor set was obtained from a woman aged 55-70 years with COVID-19, enrolled during active disease.

The V gene is TRBV9, the J gene TRBJ2-5, with D tentatively TRBD2 (5 bases). CDR3 size: 14 residues. Germline V CDR1 and CDR2: SGDLS, YYNGEE. Deletions cut 1 base from V and 1 base from J, with 8 bases between. The CDR3 DNA follows: TGTGCCAGCAGCGTACACGGGGTCCAAGAGACCCAGTACTTC. Protein sequence: CASSVHGVQETQYF.

V is TRBV5-1 and J is TRBJ2-7; 7 bases are shared with TRBD1. Germline loops: CDR1 SGHRS, CDR2 YFSETQ. This CDR3 has 16 residues. V lost 2 bases and J lost 1; bases outside the gene matches: 9. The CDR3 reads CASSFSFAGGSYEQYF. The CDR3 DNA reads TGCGCCAGCAGCTTCAGCTTTGCAGGGGGTTCCTACGAGCAGTACTTC.

The chain recombines TRBV2 with TRBJ2-5; TRBD1 matches at 7 bases. V shed 3 bases and J 1 base; nucleotides not matched to a gene: 2. Germline loops: CDR1 SNHLY, CDR2 FYNNEI. There are 14 residues in the CDR3. The CDR3 protein is CASSEGQSQETQYF. In DNA, the CDR3 is TGTGCCAGCAGTGAGGGACAGAGCCAAGAGACCCAGTACTTC.

The rearrangement uses TRBV10-3 and TRBJ1-5; D ambiguous. CDR1 ENHRY and CDR2 SYGVKD come from the germline V gene. The V and J ends lost 0 bases and 7 bases respectively, with 16 bases between them. The CDR3 totals 16 residues. CDR3 region: CAISESNVAGWQPQHF. In nucleotides, the CDR3 is TGTGCCATCAGTGAGTCGAATGTGGCAGGATGGCAGCCCCAGCATTTT.

The chain carries TRBV6-5 and TRBJ1-1; D is uncertain. This CDR3 is built from 13 residues. V dropped 1 base and J dropped 1 base, with 4 bases sitting between them. Germline CDR1 is MNHEY and CDR2 is SVGAGI. CDR3 region: CASSYFGNTEAFF. DNA of the CDR3: TGTGCCAGCAGTTACTTCGGGAACACTGAAGCTTTCTTT.

The V and J genes are TRBV19 and TRBJ1-1; D is undetermined. Germline loops: CDR1 LNHDA, CDR2 SQIVND (reference sequence). Trimming shortened V by 5 bases and J by 1 base, and 8 bases separated the two germline ends. This CDR3 region has 13 residues. The DNA for the CDR3 is TGTGCCAGTAGTCAAGCTGAGAACACTGAAGCTTTCTTT. This encodes CASSQAENTEAFF.

The J gene is TRBJ2-1, the V gene TRBV6-2 or TRBV6-3; TRBD1 matches 7 bases. The CDR3 is 15 amino acids. Losses at the gene ends were 5 bases for V and 8 bases for J; bases not matched to a gene: 12. CDR1 is MNHEY, CDR2 SVGEGT, per germline. CDR3 sequence reads: CASSGDRAPQDEQFF. The CDR3 DNA reads as TGTGCCAGCAGTGGAGACAGGGCCCCGCAGGATGAGCAGTTCTTC.

The J gene is TRBJ2-2, the V gene TRBV6-2 or TRBV6-3, with 11 bases that match TRBD2. Trimming at V came to 2 bases and at J to 1 base, leaving 6 bases not matched to a gene. Germline-derived CDR1 and CDR2 are MNHEY and SVGEGT. The CDR3 contains 18 residues. The CDR3 is CASSYRVLAGGNTGELFF. The CDR3, as DNA: TGTGCCAGCAGTTACCGTGTGCTAGCGGGGGGGAACACCGGGGAGCTGTTTTTT.

The V gene is TRBV2, the J gene TRBJ2-3; 7 bases agree with TRBD2. This CDR3 is built from 14 residues. Trimming removed 6 bases from V and 6 bases from J; junction bases left unmatched: 9. CDR1 and CDR2 from the germline V gene are SNHLY and FYNNEI. CDR3 protein: CASRSTSFVDTQYF. CDR3 bases: TGTGCCAGCAGGTCGACTAGCTTTGTGGATACGCAGTATTTT.

J is TRBJ1-2 and V is TRBV30; perhaps TRBD1 as D (5 bases). Germline CDR1 and CDR2: GTSNPN and SVGIG (reference sequence). V lost 3 bases to trimming and J lost 10 bases, with 21 bases between them. The CDR3 loop spans 14 amino acids. CDR3 DNA sequence: TGTGCCTGGAGCTTGGGGGGAGGGAATAACCACTACACCTTC. Translation gives CAWSLGGGNNHYTF. The whole variable domain, filled in from reference TRBV30 and TRBJ1-2, reads SQTIHQWPATLVQPVGSPLSLECTVEGTSNPNLYWYRQAAGRGLQLLFYSVGIGQISSEVPQNLSASRPQDRQFILSSKKLLLSDSGFYLCAWSLGGGNNHYTFGSGTRLTVV.

The chain recombines TRBV21-1 with TRBJ2-7; no check of the table's D call, TRBD1, against the DNA was made. TRBV21-1 corresponds to a pseudogene. The CDR3 spans 13 residues. The CDR3 region is CASSTRGTDEQYF. CDR3 coding DNA: TGTGCCAGCAGCACACGTGGGACAGACGAGCAGTACTTC.

V is TRBV7-9 and J is TRBJ2-5, with D possibly TRBD1 on 6 matching bases. CDR3 size: 15 residues. Trimming took off 5 bases at V and 1 base at J, with 14 bases between the two ends. From germline, CDR1 is SEHNR and CDR2 FQNEAQ (reference sequence). CDR3 nucleotide sequence: TGTGCCAGCAGCAGAAGGACAGTAGGCCAAGAGACCCAGTACTTC. This gives the protein CASSRRTVGQETQYF.

This chain joins TRBV5-1 and TRBJ1-5; 11 nucleotides align to TRBD1. With 4 bases clipped from V and 5 bases from J, the junction kept 2 bases outside the gene matches. The germline gives CDR1 SGHRS, CDR2 YFSETQ. This CDR3 contains 14 residues. The CDR3 sequence is CASSPGQGDQPQHF. DNA for the CDR3: TGCGCCAGCAGCCCGGGACAGGGGGATCAGCCCCAGCATTTT.

J is TRBJ1-2 and V is TRBV7-2; 9 bases line up with TRBD1. Trimming at V came to 5 bases and at J to 0 bases, leaving 1 base not matched to a gene. There are 14 residues in the CDR3. Germline lookup yields CDR1 SGHTA and CDR2 FQGNSA. CDR3 loop: CASSRDRANYGYTF. DNA for the CDR3: TGTGCCAGCAGCAGGGACAGGGCTAACTATGGCTACACCTTC.